The 4 T cell receptor beta chains below come from one sample, sequenced in a study of blood T cell repertoires in COVID-19. Method: immunoSEQ multiplex PCR; TCRdb's copy keeps in-frame clones and lacks some. The sample carries fewer than 450,000 clones, about 91% recorded once. Sequencing was performed on peripheral blood. These receptors were collected from a woman aged 45-65 years with COVID-19, enrolled during active disease.

The V call is TRBV6-1, the J call TRBJ1-5, with 10 bases fitting TRBD1. Germline V lookup: CDR1 MNHNS, CDR2 SASEGT. With V trimmed by 0 bases and J by 6 bases, 11 bases remained unmatched. CDR3 length equals 18 residues. CDR3 in DNA: TGTGCCAGCAGTGAAGCCTTAGGGGACAGGGGCGTCTCTCAGCCCCAGCATTTT. Translating it yields CASSEALGDRGVSQPQHF.

CDR3 coding DNA: TGTGCCAGCAGTCGGGTACAGGGCTCCAATGAGCAGTTCTTC. It is translated as CASSRVQGSNEQFF. The rearrangement links TRBV7-3 to TRBJ2-1, with D tentatively TRBD1 (6 bases). Trimming pared 6 bases from V and 6 bases from J, leaving 15 bases between. The germline CDR1 and CDR2 sequences are SGHTA and FQGTGA. The CDR3 has 14 residues.

The rearrangement uses TRBV2 and TRBJ1-5; D ambiguous. Germline CDR1 reads SNHLY; CDR2 reads FYNNEI. The CDR3 is made up of 16 amino acids. Trimming stripped 7 bases from V and 2 bases from J, with 18 bases between. The CDR3 loop is CASTKAGMVGNQPQHF. The CDR3 DNA is TGTGCCAGCACCAAAGCAGGAATGGTCGGCAATCAGCCCCAGCATTTT. The full variable domain, rest sourced from reference TRBV2 and TRBJ1-5, is EPEVTQTPSHQVTQMGQEVILRCVPISNHLYFYWYRQILGQKVEFLVSFYNNEISEKSEIFDDQFSVERPDGSNFTLKIRSTKLEDSAMYFCASTKAGMVGNQPQHFGDGTRLSIL.

This chain uses TRBV5-1 with TRBJ1-6; 8 bases line up with TRBD1. The V gene end was trimmed by 0 bases and the J gene end by 8 bases; junction bases not matched to a gene: 13. The CDR3 sequence is 18 residues long. Germline lookup yields CDR1 SGHRS and CDR2 YFSETQ. The CDR3 is CASSLAHFRTGNDSPLHF. CDR3 DNA sequence: TGCGCCAGCAGCTTGGCCCACTTTAGGACAGGGAATGATTCACCCCTCCACTTT.